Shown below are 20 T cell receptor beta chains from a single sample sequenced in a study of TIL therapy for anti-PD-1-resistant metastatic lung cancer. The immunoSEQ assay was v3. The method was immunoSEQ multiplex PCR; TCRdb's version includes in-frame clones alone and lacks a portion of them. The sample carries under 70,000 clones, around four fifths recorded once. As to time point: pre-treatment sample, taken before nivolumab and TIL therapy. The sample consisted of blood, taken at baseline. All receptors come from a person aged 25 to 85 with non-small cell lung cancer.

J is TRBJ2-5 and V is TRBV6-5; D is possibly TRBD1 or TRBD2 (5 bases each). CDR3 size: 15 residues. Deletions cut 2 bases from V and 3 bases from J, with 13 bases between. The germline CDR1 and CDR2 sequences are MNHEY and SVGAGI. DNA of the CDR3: TGTGCCAGCAGTTACATTGGGGACGGTAAAGAGACCCAGTACTTC. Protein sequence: CASSYIGDGKETQYF.

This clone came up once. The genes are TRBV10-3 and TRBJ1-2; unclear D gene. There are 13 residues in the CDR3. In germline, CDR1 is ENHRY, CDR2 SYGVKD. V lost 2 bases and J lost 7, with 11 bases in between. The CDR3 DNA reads TGTGCCATCAGTGAGGGGGTAGGTAGTGGCTACACCTTC. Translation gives CAISEGVGSGYTF.

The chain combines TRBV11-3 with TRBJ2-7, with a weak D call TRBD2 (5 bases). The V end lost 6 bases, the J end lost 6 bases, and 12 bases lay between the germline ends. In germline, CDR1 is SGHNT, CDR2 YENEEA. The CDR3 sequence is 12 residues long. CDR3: CASSSGRGEQYF. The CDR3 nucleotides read TGTGCCAGCAGTTCAGGACGGGGCGAGCAGTACTTC.

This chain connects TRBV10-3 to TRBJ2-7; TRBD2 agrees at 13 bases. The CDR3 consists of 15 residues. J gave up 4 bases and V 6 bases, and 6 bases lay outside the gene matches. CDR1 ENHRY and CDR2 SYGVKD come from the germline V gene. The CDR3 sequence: CAIRTSGGFAYEQYF. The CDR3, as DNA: TGTGCCATCAGGACTAGCGGGGGGTTTGCGTACGAGCAGTACTTC.

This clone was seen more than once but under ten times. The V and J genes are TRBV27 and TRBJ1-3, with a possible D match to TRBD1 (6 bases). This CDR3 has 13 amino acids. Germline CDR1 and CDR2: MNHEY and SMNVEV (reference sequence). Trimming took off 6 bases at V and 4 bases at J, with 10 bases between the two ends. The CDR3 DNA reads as TGTGCCAGCAGACCTAGGGGGGGAAACACCATATATTTT. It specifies CASRPRGGNTIYF.

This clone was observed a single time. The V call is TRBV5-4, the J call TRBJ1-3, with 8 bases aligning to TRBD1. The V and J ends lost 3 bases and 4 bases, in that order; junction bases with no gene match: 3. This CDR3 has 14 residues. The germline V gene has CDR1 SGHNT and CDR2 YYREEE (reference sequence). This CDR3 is CASSWTGLGNTIYF. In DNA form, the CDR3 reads TGTGCCAGCAGCTGGACAGGGCTAGGAAACACCATATATTTT.

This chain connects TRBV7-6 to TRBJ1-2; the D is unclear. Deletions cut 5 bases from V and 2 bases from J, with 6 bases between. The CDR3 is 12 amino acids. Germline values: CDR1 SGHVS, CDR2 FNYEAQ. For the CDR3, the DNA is TGTGCCAGCAGCCGAGGGAACTATGGCTACACCTTC. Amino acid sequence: CASSRGNYGYTF.

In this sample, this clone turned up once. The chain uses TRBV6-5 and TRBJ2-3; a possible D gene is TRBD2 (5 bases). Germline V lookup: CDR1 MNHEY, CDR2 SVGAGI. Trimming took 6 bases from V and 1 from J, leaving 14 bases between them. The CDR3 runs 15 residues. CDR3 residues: CASRRALTGTDTQYF. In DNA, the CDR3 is TGTGCCAGCAGGAGGGCTTTAACGGGCACAGATACGCAGTATTTT.

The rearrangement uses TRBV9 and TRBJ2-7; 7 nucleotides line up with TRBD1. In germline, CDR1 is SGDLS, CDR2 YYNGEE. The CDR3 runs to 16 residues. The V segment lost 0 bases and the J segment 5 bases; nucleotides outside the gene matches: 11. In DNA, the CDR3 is TGTGCCAGCAGCGTAGTGCCGACAGGGCGAATAAACGAGCAGTACTTC. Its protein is CASSVVPTGRINEQYF.

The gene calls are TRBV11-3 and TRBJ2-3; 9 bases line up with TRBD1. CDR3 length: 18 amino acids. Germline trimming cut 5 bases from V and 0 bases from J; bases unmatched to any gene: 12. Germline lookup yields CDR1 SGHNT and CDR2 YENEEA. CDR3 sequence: CASSPKTWTGDSTDTQYF. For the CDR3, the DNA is TGTGCCAGCAGCCCGAAAACATGGACAGGGGACAGCACAGATACGCAGTATTTT.

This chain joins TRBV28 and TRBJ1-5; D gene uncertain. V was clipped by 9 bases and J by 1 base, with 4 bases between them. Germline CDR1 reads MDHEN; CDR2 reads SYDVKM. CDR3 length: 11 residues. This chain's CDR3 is CASTSNQPQHF. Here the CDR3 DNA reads TGTGCCAGTACAAGCAATCAGCCCCAGCATTTT.

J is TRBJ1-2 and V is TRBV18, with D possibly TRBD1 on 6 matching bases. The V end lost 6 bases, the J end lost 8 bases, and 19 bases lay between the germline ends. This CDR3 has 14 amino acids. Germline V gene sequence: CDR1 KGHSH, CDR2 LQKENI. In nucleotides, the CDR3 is TGTGCCAGCTCGACCATCCAGGGGTTAGAGGGCTACACCTTC. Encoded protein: CASSTIQGLEGYTF.

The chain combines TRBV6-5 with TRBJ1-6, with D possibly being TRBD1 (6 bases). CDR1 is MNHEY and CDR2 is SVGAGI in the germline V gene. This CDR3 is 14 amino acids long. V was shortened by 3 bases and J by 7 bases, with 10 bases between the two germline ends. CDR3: CASSYGGGNSPLHF. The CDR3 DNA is TGTGCCAGCAGTTATGGGGGCGGCAATTCACCCCTCCACTTT.

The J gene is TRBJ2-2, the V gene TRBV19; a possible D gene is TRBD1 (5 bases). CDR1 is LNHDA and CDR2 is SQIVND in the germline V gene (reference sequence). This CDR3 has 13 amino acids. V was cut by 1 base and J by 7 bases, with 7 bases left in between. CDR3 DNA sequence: TGTGCCAGTAGTATAGTGCAGGGCGGGGAGCTGTTTTTT. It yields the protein CASSIVQGGELFF.

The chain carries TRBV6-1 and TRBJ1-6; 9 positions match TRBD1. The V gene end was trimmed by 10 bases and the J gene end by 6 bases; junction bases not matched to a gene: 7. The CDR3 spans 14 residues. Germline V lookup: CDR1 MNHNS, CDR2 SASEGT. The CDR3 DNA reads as TGTGCCATCTCACGGGACAGGGCTAATTCACCCCTCCACTTT. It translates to CAISRDRANSPLHF.

The DNA for the CDR3 is TGTGCCAGCAGCTTAGCAGGCGGGAGGGCCTACGAGCAGTACTTC. This codes for CASSLAGGRAYEQYF. V gene TRBV7-2 combines with J gene TRBJ2-7; 9 positions agree with TRBD2. The CDR3 length is 15 residues. J lost 2 bases, V lost 0 bases, and 2 bases had no gene match. Germline V gene lookup returns CDR1 SGHTA and CDR2 FQGNSA.

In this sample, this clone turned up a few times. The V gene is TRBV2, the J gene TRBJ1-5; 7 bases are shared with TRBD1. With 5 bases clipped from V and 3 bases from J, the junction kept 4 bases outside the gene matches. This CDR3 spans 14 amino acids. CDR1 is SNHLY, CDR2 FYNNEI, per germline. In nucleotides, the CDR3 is TGTGCCAGCAGTCCACAGGGGAACAATCAGCCCCAGCATTTT. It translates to CASSPQGNNQPQHF.

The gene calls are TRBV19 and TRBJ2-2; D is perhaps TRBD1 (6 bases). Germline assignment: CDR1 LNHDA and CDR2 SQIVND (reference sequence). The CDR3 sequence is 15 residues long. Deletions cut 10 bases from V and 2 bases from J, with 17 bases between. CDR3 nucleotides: TGTGCCACCCGAGGACAGTATGGTAACACCGGGGAGCTGTTTTTT. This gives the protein CATRGQYGNTGELFF. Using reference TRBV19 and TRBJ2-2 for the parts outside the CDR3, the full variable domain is DGGITQSPKYLFRKEGQNVTLSCEQNLNHDAMYWYRQDPGQGLRLIYYSQIVNDFQKGDIAEGYSVSREKKESFPLTVTSAQKNPTAFYLCATRGQYGNTGELFFGEGSRLTVL.

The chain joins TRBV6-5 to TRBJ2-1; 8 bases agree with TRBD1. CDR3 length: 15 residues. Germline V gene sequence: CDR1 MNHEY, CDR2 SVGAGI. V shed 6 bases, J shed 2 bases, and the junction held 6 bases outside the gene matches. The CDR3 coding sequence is TGTGCCAGCAGATCCGGACAGGGAACCTACAATGAGCAGTTCTTC. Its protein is CASRSGQGTYNEQFF.

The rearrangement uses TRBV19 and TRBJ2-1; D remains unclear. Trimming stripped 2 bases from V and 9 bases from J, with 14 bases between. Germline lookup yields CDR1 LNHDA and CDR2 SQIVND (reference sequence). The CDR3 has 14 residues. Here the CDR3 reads CASSISGLSGEQFF. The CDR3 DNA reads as TGTGCCAGTAGTATATCCGGGTTGTCCGGTGAGCAGTTCTTC.